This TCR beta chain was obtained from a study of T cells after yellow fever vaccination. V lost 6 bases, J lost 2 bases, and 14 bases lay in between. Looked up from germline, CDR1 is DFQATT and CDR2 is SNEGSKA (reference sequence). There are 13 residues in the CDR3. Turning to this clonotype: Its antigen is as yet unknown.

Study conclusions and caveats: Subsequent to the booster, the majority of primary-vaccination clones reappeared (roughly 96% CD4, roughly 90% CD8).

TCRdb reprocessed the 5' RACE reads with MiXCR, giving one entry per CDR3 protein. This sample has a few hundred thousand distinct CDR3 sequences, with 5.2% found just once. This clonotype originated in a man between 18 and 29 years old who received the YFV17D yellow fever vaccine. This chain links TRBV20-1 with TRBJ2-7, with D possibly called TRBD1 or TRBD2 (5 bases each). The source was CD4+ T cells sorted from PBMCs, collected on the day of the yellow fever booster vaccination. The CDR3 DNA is TGCAGTGCCGAGGGGTTAGCACCCTACGAGCAGTACTTC. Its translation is CSAEGLAPYEQYF.